The following is a T cell receptor beta chain sequence with its context. Germline CDR1 is MGHDK and CDR2 is SYGVNS. The CDR3 is made up of 14 amino acids. With 4 bases clipped from V and 5 bases from J, the junction kept 6 bases outside the gene matches. The record originates from a study of glioma-infiltrating T cells after dendritic cell vaccination. Up to 2 ug genomic DNA was used for TCRB CDR3 amplification. Assay used: immunoSEQ multiplex PCR; TCRdb lists only in-frame clones, some missing. The table lists about 36,000 clones, just under 85% of them singletons. The clonotype comes from a human donor with glioblastoma. The rearrangement links TRBV25-1 to TRBJ1-1; 8 bases are a match to TRBD1. The source was blood, collected before dendritic cell vaccination. The CDR3 loop reads CASSGWDRQTEAFF. In nucleotides, the CDR3 is TGTGCCAGCAGTGGATGGGACAGGCAAACTGAAGCTTTCTTT.